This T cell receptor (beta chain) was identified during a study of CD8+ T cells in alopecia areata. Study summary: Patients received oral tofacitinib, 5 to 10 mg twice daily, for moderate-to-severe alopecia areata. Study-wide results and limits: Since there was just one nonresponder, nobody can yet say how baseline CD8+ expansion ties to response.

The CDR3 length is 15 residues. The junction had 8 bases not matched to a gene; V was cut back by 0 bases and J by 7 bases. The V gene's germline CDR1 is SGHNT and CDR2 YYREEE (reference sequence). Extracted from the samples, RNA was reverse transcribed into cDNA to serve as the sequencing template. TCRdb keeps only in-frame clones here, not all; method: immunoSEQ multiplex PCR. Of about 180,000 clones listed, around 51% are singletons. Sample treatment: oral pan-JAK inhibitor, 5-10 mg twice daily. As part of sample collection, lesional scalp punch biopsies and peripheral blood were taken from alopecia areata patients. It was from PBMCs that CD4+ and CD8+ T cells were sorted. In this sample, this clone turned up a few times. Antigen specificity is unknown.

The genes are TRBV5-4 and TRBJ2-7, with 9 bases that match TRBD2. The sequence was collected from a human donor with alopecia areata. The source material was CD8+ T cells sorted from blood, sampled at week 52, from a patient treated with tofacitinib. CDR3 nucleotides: TGTGCCAGCAGCTTGGTGGCGGGGGGGCCAGAAGAGCAGTACTTC. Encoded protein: CASSLVAGGPEEQYF.